The present entry profiles one T cell receptor beta chain with its context. As yet, its antigen is unknown. The junction differs from germline at one of its ends, possibly a read error. This sample was taken from a study of T cell repertoires in cytomegalovirus infection. Whole-study context: The authors used CMV epitopes that were HLA-C-restricted (recently identified) and HLA-B-restricted (well studied).

Study findings and constraints: HLA-C-restricted CMV clonotypes gave the most frequent clonotype in two of eight donors.

CDR3 length: 14 amino acids. The V gene's germline CDR1 is SGHTA and CDR2 FQGTGA. From the reads, TCRdb called clonotypes with MiXCR, one entry per CDR3 protein. The table lists roughly 920,000 distinct CDR3 sequences, around a third of them singletons. This clonotype originated in a human donor in good health (CMV status not recorded). Some clones in this sample may be carry-over from other donors' samples. The V and J genes are TRBV7-3 and TRBJ2-1, with 16 positions matching TRBD2. Sequencing used cultured CD8+ T cells from PBMCs, obtained from culture after CMV antigen stimulation. CDR3 in amino acids: CTSSSPGLAGGPFF. Written as DNA, the CDR3 is TGTACCAGCAGCTCCCCGGGACTAGCGGGGGGGCCGTTCTTC.